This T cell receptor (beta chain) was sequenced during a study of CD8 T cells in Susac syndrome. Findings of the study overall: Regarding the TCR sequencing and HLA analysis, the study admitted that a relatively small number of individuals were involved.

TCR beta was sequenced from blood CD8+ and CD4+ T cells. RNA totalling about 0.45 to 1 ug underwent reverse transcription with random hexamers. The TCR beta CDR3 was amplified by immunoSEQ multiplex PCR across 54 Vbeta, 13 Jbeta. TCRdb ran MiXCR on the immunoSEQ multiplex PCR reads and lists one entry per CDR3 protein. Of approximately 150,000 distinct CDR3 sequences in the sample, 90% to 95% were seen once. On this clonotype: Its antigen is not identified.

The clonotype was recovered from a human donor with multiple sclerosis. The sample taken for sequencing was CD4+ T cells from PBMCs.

Here the CDR3 reads CAAGTSDHEQYF. The CDR3 DNA reads TGTGCCGCAGGTACTAGCGACCACGAGCAGTACTTC. The chain employs TRBV28 and TRBJ2-7, with 7 bases that match TRBD2. V was clipped by 11 bases and J by 5 bases; unmatched bases: 9. From germline, CDR1 is MDHEN and CDR2 SYDVKM. The CDR3 spans 12 residues.